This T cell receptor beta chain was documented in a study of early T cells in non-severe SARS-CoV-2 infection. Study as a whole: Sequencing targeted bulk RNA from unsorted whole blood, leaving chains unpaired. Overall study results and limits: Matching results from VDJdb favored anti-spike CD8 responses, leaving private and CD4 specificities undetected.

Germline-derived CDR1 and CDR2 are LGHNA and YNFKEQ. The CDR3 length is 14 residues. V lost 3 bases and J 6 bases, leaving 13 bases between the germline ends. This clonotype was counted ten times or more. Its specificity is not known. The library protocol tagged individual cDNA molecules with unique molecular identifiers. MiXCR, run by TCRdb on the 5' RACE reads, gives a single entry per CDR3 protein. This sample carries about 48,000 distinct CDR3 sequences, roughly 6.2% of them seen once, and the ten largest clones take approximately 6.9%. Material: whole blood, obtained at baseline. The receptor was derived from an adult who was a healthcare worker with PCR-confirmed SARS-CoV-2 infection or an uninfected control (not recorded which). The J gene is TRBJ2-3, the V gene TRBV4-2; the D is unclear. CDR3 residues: CASSQENPGDTQYF. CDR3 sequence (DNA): TGTGCCAGCAGCCAGGAAAACCCTGGGGATACGCAGTATTTT.